These 21 T cell receptor beta chains originate from one sample sequenced in a study of control samples from healthy donors and cancer patients. TCRdb's table, derived via immunoSEQ multiplex PCR, lists solely in-frame clones and lacks some. The sample yields around 130,000 clones, about 92% seen once. Source material: PBMCs. The source is a man in his forties or fifties with head and neck cancer.

This chain joins TRBV5-4 and TRBJ2-5; the D call may be TRBD1 or TRBD2 (6 bases each). The CDR3 runs to 14 residues. V was shortened by 0 bases and J by 4 bases, with 10 bases between the two germline ends. CDR1 is SGHNT and CDR2 is YYREEE in the germline V gene (reference sequence). CDR3 region: CASSLGGGRETQYF. The CDR3 DNA sequence: TGTGCCAGCAGCTTGGGAGGGGGGAGAGAGACCCAGTACTTC.

The chain carries TRBV29-1 and TRBJ2-7; TRBD2 matches at 11 bases. The CDR3 runs 16 residues. J was trimmed by 3 bases and V by 7 bases; bases with no gene match: 14. Germline V lookup: CDR1 SQVTM, CDR2 ANQGSEA. The CDR3 is CSAEPPSGGRLYEQYF. The CDR3 DNA follows: TGCAGCGCCGAACCCCCTAGCGGGGGGAGACTCTACGAGCAGTACTTC.

The genes are TRBV7-3 and TRBJ2-1; TRBD2 matches 7 bases. CDR3 length: 14 residues. The trim removed 0 bases at V and 9 bases at J, leaving 5 bases unmatched. The germline CDR1 and CDR2 sequences are SGHTA and FQGTGA. CDR3 coding DNA: TGTGCCAGCAGCTTAACGGGAGGGATCGCTGAGCAGTTCTTC. Translated, it gives CASSLTGGIAEQFF.

This sequence joins TRBV28 and TRBJ1-4; D not resolved. The CDR3 runs 15 residues. The V end was cut by 8 bases, the J end by 0 bases, with 13 bases between. CDR1 MDHEN and CDR2 SYDVKM come from the germline V gene. Here the CDR3 DNA reads TGTGCCAGCTGGGCCCGGGGTTCAACTAATGAAAAACTGTTTTTT. Protein product: CASWARGSTNEKLFF. The variable domain in full, with the rest retrieved from reference TRBV28 and TRBJ1-4, is DVKVTQSSRYLVKRTGEKVFLECVQDMDHENMFWYRQDPGLGLRLIYFSYDVKMKEKGDIPEGYSVSREKKERFSLILESASTNQTSMYLCASWARGSTNEKLFFGSGTQLSVL.

The CDR3 DNA reads as TGCGCCAGCAGCTTGGAGTCCCGACAGATTACGAACACCGGGGAGCTGTTTTTT. Protein: CASSLESRQITNTGELFF. This chain links TRBV5-1 with TRBJ2-2, with D tentatively TRBD1 (5 bases). V was clipped by 0 bases and J by 0 bases, with 15 bases between them. Germline CDR1 SGHRS, CDR2 YFSETQ. The CDR3 is made up of 18 amino acids.

The chain combines TRBV4-3 with TRBJ2-3, with 7 bases fitting TRBD2. The V segment lost 0 bases and the J segment 2 bases; nucleotides outside the gene matches: 5. The CDR3 totals 16 residues. Looked up from germline, CDR1 is LGHNA and CDR2 is YSLEER. In DNA form, the CDR3 reads TGCGCCAGCAGCCAAGAAAGCGGGACTTACACAGATACGCAGTATTTT. Residues: CASSQESGTYTDTQYF.

V is TRBV20-1 and J is TRBJ2-1, with TRBD2 matching 7 bases. Trimming at V came to 3 bases and at J to 0 bases, leaving 8 bases not matched to a gene. The CDR3 spans 16 residues. The germline CDR1 and CDR2 sequences are DFQATT and SNEGSKA (reference sequence). The CDR3 spells CSASGRGRDSYNEQFF. CDR3 DNA: TGCAGTGCTAGTGGACGAGGGAGGGACTCCTACAATGAGCAGTTCTTC.

The chain recombines TRBV19 with TRBJ1-6, with TRBD1 as a possible D gene (6 bases). Germline loops: CDR1 LNHDA, CDR2 SQIVND (reference sequence). This CDR3 region has 14 residues. The germline V and J ends were trimmed by 6 bases and 5 bases, with 11 bases remaining between them. The DNA for the CDR3 is TGTGCCAGTAGCCGAGGACAGAATAATTCACCCCTCCACTTT. This gives the protein CASSRGQNNSPLHF. The complete variable domain, with remaining parts taken from reference TRBV19 and TRBJ1-6, reads DGGITQSPKYLFRKEGQNVTLSCEQNLNHDAMYWYRQDPGQGLRLIYYSQIVNDFQKGDIAEGYSVSREKKESFPLTVTSAQKNPTAFYLCASSRGQNNSPLHFGNGTRLTVT.

The V call is TRBV24-1, the J call TRBJ1-1; D is possibly TRBD1 (5 bases). Trimming removed 6 bases from V and 1 base from J, with 23 bases in between. The CDR3 has 18 residues. CDR1 is KGHDR and CDR2 is SFDVKD in the germline V gene. CDR3 sequence reads: CATSYRGVAFGRNTEAFF. The DNA for the CDR3 is TGTGCCACCAGTTACCGAGGGGTCGCCTTCGGGAGGAACACTGAAGCTTTCTTT.

This sequence joins TRBV7-2 and TRBJ1-2; D gene unclear. Trimming took 1 base from V and 7 from J, leaving 16 bases between them. Germline CDR1 is SGHTA and CDR2 is FQGNSA. CDR3 length: 15 residues. The CDR3 reads CASSLGPSLLGGYTF. The DNA of the CDR3 is TGTGCCAGCAGCTTAGGCCCGTCTTTACTGGGTGGCTACACCTTC.

J is TRBJ2-1 and V is TRBV6-2 or TRBV6-3; TRBD2 aligns across 12 bases. CDR1 MNHEY and CDR2 SVGEGT come from the germline V gene. The ends lost 5 bases at V and 7 bases at J; junction bases unmatched: 9. The CDR3 sequence is 16 residues long. The CDR3 protein is CASSGPSGGAGNEQFF. The CDR3, as DNA: TGTGCCAGCAGTGGTCCTAGCGGGGGGGCCGGGAATGAGCAGTTCTTC.

V is TRBV5-1 and J is TRBJ2-7, with a possible D match to TRBD1 (5 bases). V dropped 4 bases and J dropped 2 bases, with 13 bases sitting between them. The CDR3 is made up of 14 amino acids. In germline, CDR1 is SGHRS, CDR2 YFSETQ. DNA of the CDR3: TGCGCCAGCAGCATCGGTACAGGAGCCTACGAGCAGTACTTC. Protein: CASSIGTGAYEQYF.

V usage is TRBV19 and J usage is TRBJ2-1, with a tentative D call TRBD2 (6 bases). The CDR3 runs 12 residues. Germline V gene data show CDR1 as LNHDA and CDR2 as SQIVND (reference sequence). The V gene lost 0 bases and the J gene lost 9 bases, with 6 bases spanning the gap. Here the CDR3 DNA reads TGTGCCAGTAGTATAGAGCGGGGTGAGCAGTTCTTC. Its protein is CASSIERGEQFF. Full variable domain (outside the CDR3, taken from reference TRBV19 and TRBJ2-1): DGGITQSPKYLFRKEGQNVTLSCEQNLNHDAMYWYRQDPGQGLRLIYYSQIVNDFQKGDIAEGYSVSREKKESFPLTVTSAQKNPTAFYLCASSIERGEQFFGPGTRLTVL.

V is TRBV19 and J is TRBJ1-5; no clear D. Trimming shortened V by 3 bases and J by 3 bases, and 12 bases separated the two germline ends. Germline values: CDR1 LNHDA, CDR2 SQIVND (reference sequence). This CDR3 contains 15 residues. The CDR3 reads CASSISGSSNQPQHF. The CDR3 DNA is TGTGCCAGTAGTATTTCAGGTTCATCCAATCAGCCCCAGCATTTT.

The chain uses TRBV19 and TRBJ1-2; 9 positions agree with TRBD1. This CDR3 is built from 15 residues. The germline CDR1 and CDR2 sequences are LNHDA and SQIVND (reference sequence). V shed 5 bases, J shed 6 bases, and the junction held 10 bases outside the gene matches. The DNA for the CDR3 is TGTGCCAGTAGTCCGACAGGGGGTTCCCTGCATGGCTACACCTTC. Translated: CASSPTGGSLHGYTF.

The rearrangement joins TRBV28 to TRBJ1-1; D is unclear. Trimming took off 3 bases at V and 3 bases at J, with 5 bases between the two ends. The CDR3 runs 12 residues. The germline CDR1 and CDR2 sequences are MDHEN and SYDVKM. For the CDR3, the DNA is TGTGCCAGCAGTTTGGGAGACACTGAAGCTTTCTTT. This encodes CASSLGDTEAFF.

This clone was seen a single time. The chain has TRBV6-2 or TRBV6-3 and TRBJ1-1; unclear D gene. Germline V gene lookup returns CDR1 MNHEY and CDR2 SVGEGT. The CDR3 extends over 12 amino acids. Trimming pared 4 bases from V and 1 base from J, leaving 4 bases between. The CDR3 sequence is CASSWENTEAFF. For the CDR3, the DNA is TGTGCCAGCAGTTGGGAGAACACTGAAGCTTTCTTT.

This chain joins TRBV18 and TRBJ1-1, with a tentative D call TRBD1 (5 bases). The length of the CDR3 is 15 residues. Germline V gene sequence: CDR1 KGHSH, CDR2 LQKENI. V lost 6 bases, J lost 10 bases, and 24 bases lay in between. CDR3: CASSRSQAVQGVAFF. CDR3 DNA sequence: TGTGCCAGCTCTCGCTCGCAAGCGGTTCAGGGAGTAGCTTTCTTT.

The chain has TRBV10-3 and TRBJ2-3, with 7 positions matching TRBD1. Germline assignment: CDR1 ENHRY and CDR2 SYGVKD. Unmatched junction bases numbered 6, after V lost 7 bases and J lost 5 bases. The CDR3 sequence is 13 residues long. CDR3 DNA: TGTGCCATCATGGCAGGGGGTTTAGATACGCAGTATTTT. This sequence encodes CAIMAGGLDTQYF.

The V and J genes are TRBV18 and TRBJ1-1, with 9 positions matching TRBD1. V was clipped by 6 bases and J by 2 bases; unmatched bases: 4. This CDR3 is built from 14 residues. Germline V gene sequence: CDR1 KGHSH, CDR2 LQKENI. CDR3 bases: TGTGCCAGCTCCCGGGACAGGGTTAACACTGAAGCTTTCTTT. Translation: CASSRDRVNTEAFF.

J is TRBJ1-1 and V is TRBV18, with a weak D call TRBD1 (5 bases). Germline V CDR1 and CDR2: KGHSH, LQKENI. V was cut by 6 bases and J by 0 bases, with 11 bases left in between. The CDR3 totals 14 residues. CDR3 DNA: TGTGCCAGCTCTCGCAGGGACCTGAACACTGAAGCTTTCTTT. The encoded protein is CASSRRDLNTEAFF.